This TCR beta chain was identified in a study of blood T cell repertoires in COVID-19. At the level of the study: The United States, Italy and Spain provided the acute and convalescent COVID-19 samples.

In germline, CDR1 is MNHEY, CDR2 SMNVEV (reference sequence). This CDR3 comprises 14 residues. V was clipped by 4 bases and J by 0 bases, with 7 bases between them. Original data processing: Quantification of nucleated cells was approximated via reference gene primer amplification. The table came from immunoSEQ multiplex PCR; TCRdb's copy has only in-frame clones and leaves some out. From that table come the V and J calls and clone size; the DNA was used to work out D and trimming. The profile shows over 300,000 clones, around 89% of them singletons. The specimen sequenced was peripheral blood. The receptor comes from a man aged 18 to 30 with active or convalescent COVID-19. The chain is built from TRBV27 and TRBJ2-1; D possibly corresponds to TRBD2 (5 bases). CDR3 loop: CASSWAGSYNEQFF. The CDR3 coding sequence is TGTGCCAGCAGTTGGGCGGGCTCCTACAATGAGCAGTTCTTC.